A selection of T cell receptor beta chains follows, all from one sample in a study of T cell responses to AZD1222 COVID-19 vaccine. Clones were sequenced by immunoSEQ multiplex PCR, and TCRdb holds only the in-frame ones, with some missing. This sample has about 140,000 clones, with around 90% found just once. The sample was peripheral blood, taken on day 0 of AZD1222 vaccination. The receptors come from an adult in good health. The CDR3 runs from the conserved cysteine through the conserved F or W. A D gene is named only where the DNA matches it firmly. The size field is filled for only some rows; it gives once, few, many or a size class.

clone_size	d_call	j_call	v_call	cdr3_nt	cdr3_aa
.	.	TRBJ2-7	TRBV10-3	TGTGCCATCAGTGAGAGGGGCGAGCAGTACTTC	CAISERGEQYF
.	TRBD1	TRBJ2-7	TRBV28	TGTGCCAGCAGGCCGGACAGGGGTTTTGCCTACGAGCAGTACTTC	CASRPDRGFAYEQYF
few	TRBD2	TRBJ2-1	TRBV5-6	TGTGCCAGCAGCTTGGACGGCGCAGGAGCGGGGGGTGAGCAGTTCTTC	CASSLDGAGAGGEQFF
.	TRBD1	TRBJ2-4	TRBV2	TGTGCCAGCAGCGAAATTAGGACAGGTAGAGACATTCAGTACTTC	CASSEIRTGRDIQYF
.	.	TRBJ2-1	TRBV24-1	TGTGCCACCAGTGATCCCGCCCCCATGGGGTATGAGCAGTTCTTC	CATSDPAPMGYEQFF
.	TRBD2	TRBJ2-5	TRBV28	TGTGCCAGCAGGGCTAGCGGGAGTGGGGGCCAAGAGACCCAGTACTTC	CASRASGSGGQETQYF
.	.	TRBJ2-4	TRBV28	TGTGCCAGCAGTTTGGGTGGTCAGGGGAAAATAGCCAAAAACATTCAGTACTTC	CASSLGGQGKIAKNIQYF
.	.	TRBJ2-3	TRBV6-1	TGTGCCAGCAGTGAACCCCAGCGGAGGGCGGACACAGATACGCAGTATTTT	CASSEPQRRADTDTQYF
.	.	TRBJ1-2	TRBV7-2	TGTGCCAGCAGCTTGGGTACGGCGGGCTACACCTTC	CASSLGTAGYTF
.	TRBD2	TRBJ2-5	TRBV4-1	TGCGCCAGCAGCCAAGAATTGGCTAGCGGGGGGCCGGTGGCCCAGTACTTC	CASSQELASGGPVAQYF
.	.	TRBJ2-1	TRBV18	TGTGCCAGCTCACCGGGCCAGGGGACCTACAATGAGCAGTTCTTC	CASSPGQGTYNEQFF
.	TRBD2	TRBJ2-5	TRBV11-2	TGTGCCAGCAGCGGCAGCGGGATTGGTAGTCCGGAGACCCAGTACTTC	CASSGSGIGSPETQYF
.	TRBD1	TRBJ2-1	TRBV28	TGTGCCAGCAGTTCGATAGACAGGGGTCTCTACAATGAGCAGTTCTTC	CASSSIDRGLYNEQFF
.	TRBD1	TRBJ2-1	TRBV19	TGTGCCAGTACTAATAGACAGGGATCCTACAATGAGCAGTTCTTC	CASTNRQGSYNEQFF
.	.	TRBJ2-1	TRBV3-1/TRBV3-2	TGTGCCAGCAGCCAAGATTGGGGCGGACGGGAGCAGTTCTTC	CASSQDWGGREQFF
.	TRBD1	TRBJ2-7	TRBV6-5	TGTGCCAGCACCTCCTGGACAGGGTCCTACGAGCAGTACTTC	CASTSWTGSYEQYF
.	.	TRBJ2-5	TRBV19	TGTGCCAGTAGTACACGATCTCGGGCAGGGCAACAAGAGACCCAGTACTTC	CASSTRSRAGQQETQYF
.	TRBD1	TRBJ2-7	TRBV3-1/TRBV3-2	TGTGCCAGCAGCCAGGTAGACAGGGCCTACGAGCAGTACTTC	CASSQVDRAYEQYF
.	TRBD2	TRBJ2-5	TRBV6-6	TGTGCCAGCAGTCCGTGGACTAGCGAAGAGACCCAGTACTTC	CASSPWTSEETQYF
.	.	TRBJ2-5	TRBV5-1	TGCGCCAGCAAGATCGGAGGGGACGCCCAAGAGACCCAGTACTTC	CASKIGGDAQETQYF
.	TRBD1	TRBJ1-1	TRBV3-1/TRBV3-2	TGTGCCAGCAGCCAACAAACAGGGGATCGTCGGGGCGCTTTCTTT	CASSQQTGDRRGAFF
.	.	TRBJ1-4	TRBV18	TGTGCCAGCTCACCAAGGGGGGGACGTGAAAAACTGTTTTTT	CASSPRGGREKLFF
.	.	TRBJ1-4	TRBV28	TGTGCCAGCAGGTACGGTGGACTTGAAAAACTGTTTTTT	CASRYGGLEKLFF
.	.	TRBJ1-6	TRBV3-1/TRBV3-2	TGTGCCAGCAGCTCCAGACTGGATTCACCCCTCCACTTT	CASSSRLDSPLHF
.	TRBD1	TRBJ1-6	TRBV3-1/TRBV3-2	TGTGCCAGCAGCCCTAGACCGGGACAGACTAATTCACCCCTCCACTTT	CASSPRPGQTNSPLHF
.	.	TRBJ1-5	TRBV9	TGTGCCAGCAGCGTAGGATCGACGGTGGCCCAAGGGCCCCAGCATTTT	CASSVGSTVAQGPQHF
few	TRBD2	TRBJ2-7	TRBV7-9	TGTGCCAGCAGCACAAGCTCCGGGACTAGCGGGGAACTCTACGAGCAGTACTTC	CASSTSSGTSGELYEQYF
.	TRBD1	TRBJ1-4	TRBV18	TGTGCCAGCTCACCAGTGGCAGGGGGATCAACTAATGAAAAACTGTTTTTT	CASSPVAGGSTNEKLFF
.	.	TRBJ2-7	TRBV12-5	TGTGCTAGTGCCCCGGACATGCCCCCCTACGAGCAGTACTTC	CASAPDMPPYEQYF
.	.	TRBJ1-2	TRBV10-1	TGCGCCAGCAGCGAGGGGTCGTATGGCTACACCTTC	CASSEGSYGYTF
.	.	TRBJ1-5	TRBV6-5	TGTGCCAGCAGACAACAGGGAGGGCAGCCCCAGCATTTT	CASRQQGGQPQHF
.	.	TRBJ2-4	TRBV29-1	TGCAGCGTGAGGGGCACCGGGAACCACCCAAACATTCAGTACTTC	CSVRGTGNHPNIQYF
.	TRBD2	TRBJ2-3	TRBV4-1	TGCGCCAGCAGCTCACCTAGCGGGGGCCCTACACTTGATACGCAGTATTTT	CASSSPSGGPTLDTQYF
.	TRBD1	TRBJ1-6	TRBV27	TGTGCCAGCAGCGGGACAGGGAATTCACCCCTCCACTTT	CASSGTGNSPLHF
.	.	TRBJ2-5	TRBV3-1/TRBV3-2	TGTGCCAGCAGCCAAGATGTGGGGGGAGAGACCCAGTACTTC	CASSQDVGGETQYF
.	TRBD1	TRBJ1-1	TRBV4-2	TGTGCCAGCAGCCAGGAGGGACAGATGAACACTGAAGCTTTCTTT	CASSQEGQMNTEAFF
.	TRBD1	TRBJ1-5	TRBV19	TGTGCCAGTAGGCAGGACAGGGGGGATCAGCCCCAGCATTTT	CASRQDRGDQPQHF
once	TRBD1	TRBJ1-1	TRBV10-3	TGTGCCATCAGTGAGGGACAGGGGGTCCCCACTGAAGCTTTCTTT	CAISEGQGVPTEAFF
.	TRBD2	TRBJ2-7	TRBV6-6	TGTGCCAGCAGTAATGGACTAGGCATCTCCTACGAGCAGTACTTC	CASSNGLGISYEQYF
.	.	TRBJ1-5	TRBV28	TGTGCCAGCATTGCCCAGCACAATAGCAATCAGCCCCAGCATTTT	CASIAQHNSNQPQHF
.	TRBD2	TRBJ2-5	TRBV19	TGTGCCAGTAGTCCAGAGACTAGCGGCTCAAGGGGAGAGACCCAGTACTTC	CASSPETSGSRGETQYF
.	TRBD1	TRBJ1-2	TRBV27	TGTGCCAGCAGTTCTCCCTCGACAGGGTACTATGGCTACACCTTC	CASSSPSTGYYGYTF
.	.	TRBJ1-1	TRBV25-1	TGTGCCAGCAGTGGGCGAGTAGGAGCTTTCTTT	CASSGRVGAFF
.	TRBD2	TRBJ2-7	TRBV27	TGTGCCAGCAGTTTCGGGCGGGGGGAGCAGTACTTC	CASSFGRGEQYF
few	.	TRBJ1-1	TRBV7-2	TGTGCCAGCAGCTTACTGGGGAACACTGAAGCTTTCTTT	CASSLLGNTEAFF
.	TRBD1	TRBJ1-2	TRBV6-5	TGTGCCAGCAGTATTAGCAACAGGGGGCGGGGAGGCTACACCTTC	CASSISNRGRGGYTF